Below, 25 T cell receptor beta chains from the same sample are listed, as sequenced in a study of T cells after yellow fever vaccination. MiXCR, applied by TCRdb to the 5' RACE reads, yields one record per CDR3 protein. The table shows under 500,000 distinct CDR3 sequences, with 18% occurring only once. The sample was PBMCs, taken before the yellow fever booster vaccination. The receptors here all came from a man between 18 and 29 years old who received the YFV17D yellow fever vaccine.

This clonotype has a handful of counts. The chain joins TRBV5-6 to TRBJ1-5; tentative D call: TRBD1 (5 bases). Germline V gene sequence: CDR1 SGHDT, CDR2 YYEEEE. V was cut by 1 base and J by 5 bases, with 10 bases left in between. The CDR3 is 14 residues long. DNA of the CDR3: TGTGCCAGCAGCTTGTCATCCAGGGATCAGCCCCAGCATTTT. It is translated as CASSLSSRDQPQHF. The whole variable domain, remainder taken from reference TRBV5-6 and TRBJ1-5, is DAGVTQSPTHLIKTRGQQVTLRCSPKSGHDTVSWYQQALGQGPQFIFQYYEEEERQRGNFPDRFSGHQFPNYSSELNVNALLLGDSALYLCASSLSSRDQPQHFGDGTRLSIL.

This sequence joins TRBV15 and TRBJ1-5; D is ambiguous. The CDR3 totals 13 residues. V dropped 5 bases and J dropped 7 bases, with 12 bases sitting between them. Germline V gene lookup returns CDR1 LNHNV and CDR2 YYDKDF (reference sequence). CDR3 sequence: CATSLDPQQPQHF. DNA for the CDR3: TGTGCCACCAGCCTGGACCCTCAGCAGCCCCAGCATTTT.

The chain couples TRBV12-3 or TRBV12-4 to TRBJ1-2; TRBD1 matches at 7 bases. The V gene end was trimmed by 3 bases and the J gene end by 8 bases; junction bases not matched to a gene: 9. CDR3 length equals 14 residues. CDR3 protein: CASSFGTAGGGYTF. For the CDR3, the DNA is TGTGCCAGCAGTTTCGGGACAGCTGGCGGAGGCTACACCTTC.

V usage is TRBV9 and J usage is TRBJ2-7, with D possibly TRBD1 on 5 matching bases. There are 13 residues in the CDR3. Trimming cost V 3 bases and J 6 bases, with 13 bases left between them. Germline CDR1 and CDR2: SGDLS and YYNGEE. CDR3 bases: TGTGCCAGCAGCGAGGGCCCAGGGTCCGAGCAGTACTTC. Translated, it gives CASSEGPGSEQYF.

This clonotype was seen ten or more times. The chain employs TRBV29-1 and TRBJ1-2, with no clear D. Deletions cut 3 bases from V and 7 bases from J, with 0 bases between. From germline, CDR1 is SQVTM and CDR2 ANQGSEA. CDR3 size: 8 residues. The CDR3 loop is CSVDGYTF. The CDR3, as DNA: TGCAGCGTTGATGGCTACACCTTC.

The genes are TRBV20-1 and TRBJ1-4; D possibly corresponds to TRBD1 (6 bases). Trimming cost V 0 bases and J 7 bases, with 15 bases left between them. From germline, CDR1 is DFQATT and CDR2 SNEGSKA (reference sequence). The CDR3 sequence is 15 residues long. CDR3 sequence: CSARDRGGGGEKLFF. CDR3 in DNA: TGCAGTGCTAGAGATCGTGGAGGGGGGGGTGAAAAACTGTTTTTT.

This clonotype was detected a few times. The V gene is TRBV5-1, the J gene TRBJ2-1; D might be TRBD1 or TRBD2, each matching 6 bases. V dropped 9 bases and J dropped 3 bases, with 16 bases sitting between them. The germline V gene encodes CDR1 SGHRS and CDR2 YFSETQ. This CDR3 region has 14 residues. CDR3 protein: CATRRGARYNEQFF. The CDR3 DNA follows: TGCGCCACCAGAAGGGGGGCGCGCTACAATGAGCAGTTCTTC.

A few counts support this clonotype. The J gene is TRBJ2-3, the V gene TRBV4-2, with TRBD2 matching 9 bases. Per germline, CDR1 LGHNA and CDR2 YNFKEQ. The J segment lost 0 bases and the V segment lost 0 bases, leaving 1 base of the junction unmatched. CDR3 length: 16 residues. CDR3: CASSQDLAGSTDTQYF. The CDR3 nucleotides read TGTGCCAGCAGCCAAGATCTAGCGGGAAGCACAGATACGCAGTATTTT.

This clonotype was seen more than once but under ten times. V is TRBV4-2 and J is TRBJ2-3, with TRBD2 as a possible D gene (5 bases). CDR1 is LGHNA and CDR2 is YNFKEQ in the germline V gene. V lost 6 bases, J lost 8 bases, and 12 bases lay in between. The CDR3 is made up of 12 amino acids. In nucleotides, the CDR3 is TGTGCCAGCAGGGGAGCGGTCCCTACGCAGTATTTT. Encoded protein: CASRGAVPTQYF.

This clonotype has just a few counts. The J gene is TRBJ2-7, the V gene TRBV29-1, with TRBD2 as a possible D gene (5 bases). The ends were cut back, 3 bases at V and 2 bases at J, with 11 bases in the middle. CDR3 length: 13 residues. The germline gives CDR1 SQVTM, CDR2 ANQGSEA. The CDR3 DNA is TGCAGCGTTGACTCCGGGGAAACCTACGAGCAGTACTTC. Its protein is CSVDSGETYEQYF.

The rearrangement joins TRBV5-4 to TRBJ2-2; D may be TRBD1 (6 bases). This CDR3 has 16 residues. CDR1 and CDR2 (germline): SGHNT, YYREEE (reference sequence). The V end was cut by 4 bases, the J end by 1 base, with 14 bases between. As DNA, the CDR3 is TGTGCCAGCAGCAGAGGGGGAAATCTGAACACCGGGGAGCTGTTTTTT. It encodes CASSRGGNLNTGELFF.

In nucleotides, the CDR3 is TGCAGCGTTGATTCGGGGGCTTCCTACAATGAGCAGTTCTTC. It specifies CSVDSGASYNEQFF. This rearrangement joins TRBV29-1 to TRBJ2-1; either TRBD1 or TRBD2 may fit D (6 bases each). V was trimmed by 3 bases and J by 1 base, leaving 10 bases between them. The CDR3 is 14 amino acids. Germline assignment: CDR1 SQVTM and CDR2 ANQGSEA.

V usage is TRBV20-1 and J usage is TRBJ2-7, with 8 bases matching TRBD2. The V gene end was trimmed by 0 bases and the J gene end by 7 bases; junction bases not matched to a gene: 11. The CDR3 spans 15 residues. Germline CDR1 is DFQATT and CDR2 is SNEGSKA (reference sequence). CDR3 bases: TGCAGTGCTAGAGATGCGGCGCGGGGGGAGGTGGAGCAGTACTTC. It translates to CSARDAARGEVEQYF.

This clonotype came up a few times. V is TRBV20-1 and J is TRBJ1-2, with 10 bases fitting TRBD1. The CDR3 consists of 14 residues. Germline values: CDR1 DFQATT, CDR2 SNEGSKA (reference sequence). The ends lost 1 base at V and 7 bases at J; junction bases unmatched: 6. The CDR3 DNA sequence: TGCAGTGCTAGAGGCGGGACAGGGGAACGTGGCTACACCTTC. It translates to CSARGGTGERGYTF.

The chain uses TRBV7-9 and TRBJ1-4, with D unresolved. The CDR3 consists of 11 residues. Germline loops: CDR1 SEHNR, CDR2 FQNEAQ (reference sequence). Between the trimmed V and J ends, which lost 3 bases and 11 bases, there was a span of 7 bases. CDR3 residues: CASSFGGKLFF. The CDR3 DNA reads TGTGCCAGCAGCTTTGGTGGGAAACTGTTTTTT. The variable domain in full, with the rest retrieved from reference TRBV7-9 and TRBJ1-4, is DTGVSQNPRHKITKRGQNVTFRCDPISEHNRLYWYRQTLGQGPEFLTYFQNEAQLEKSRLLSDRFSAERPKGSFSTLEIQRTEQGDSAMYLCASSFGGKLFFGSGTQLSVL.

This clonotype appeared a few times. J is TRBJ1-1 and V is TRBV20-1, with D hard to call. The CDR3 consists of 13 residues. Germline V gives CDR1 DFQATT, CDR2 SNEGSKA (reference sequence). V lost 3 bases and J 5 bases, leaving 13 bases between the germline ends. This CDR3 reads CSARGLPWTEAFF. CDR3 in DNA: TGCAGTGCTAGGGGTCTGCCCTGGACTGAAGCTTTCTTT.

The CDR3 DNA follows: TGTGCCACCTCGGACAGGGGTGACTATGGCTACACCTTC. Translation: CATSDRGDYGYTF. The chain joins TRBV19 to TRBJ1-2; 9 positions agree with TRBD1. The CDR3 consists of 13 residues. Per germline, CDR1 LNHDA and CDR2 SQIVND (reference sequence). With 10 bases clipped from V and 3 bases from J, the junction kept 6 bases outside the gene matches.

This clonotype was observed a few times. The chain links TRBV5-6 to TRBJ1-6, with D unresolved. The CDR3 spans 14 residues. Germline V gene lookup returns CDR1 SGHDT and CDR2 YYEEEE. With 2 bases removed from V and 13 bases from J, the gap between germline ends came to 16 bases. The DNA for the CDR3 is TGTGCCAGCAGCTTAGCGGGTCCCTGGACCCCCCTCCACTTT. It encodes CASSLAGPWTPLHF.

This clonotype showed up just a few times. The gene calls are TRBV4-1 and TRBJ1-5; no reliable D call. CDR1 and CDR2 (germline): MGHRA, YSYEKL. V was shortened by 4 bases and J by 5 bases, with 24 bases between the two germline ends. The CDR3 covers 18 residues. CDR3 bases: TGCGCCAGCAGCCCAGCGTCGGTATTTAGAGGGTTGGATCAGCCCCAGCATTTT. This sequence encodes CASSPASVFRGLDQPQHF.

This clonotype was observed at least ten times. The chain is built from TRBV5-1 and TRBJ2-3, with unresolved D. This CDR3 spans 13 amino acids. V lost 1 base to trimming and J lost 2 bases, with 5 bases between them. The germline gives CDR1 SGHRS, CDR2 YFSETQ. CDR3 amino acids: CASSLKITDTQYF. CDR3 nucleotide sequence: TGCGCCAGCAGCTTGAAGATCACAGATACGCAGTATTTT.

The chain uses TRBV29-1 and TRBJ2-5; the match to TRBD1 covers 12 bases. The CDR3 runs to 15 residues. V shed 1 base and J 5 bases; nucleotides not matched to a gene: 5. Germline values: CDR1 SQVTM, CDR2 ANQGSEA. The CDR3 sequence: CSVEVRDRGRETQYF. The DNA for the CDR3 is TGCAGCGTTGAAGTCCGGGACAGGGGGCGGGAGACCCAGTACTTC.

There are a few counts of this clonotype. This chain uses TRBV6-1 with TRBJ1-1; D might be TRBD1 (6 bases). Germline V gene sequence: CDR1 MNHNS, CDR2 SASEGT. This CDR3 comprises 9 residues. The DNA for the CDR3 is TGTGGGGGGACAACTGAAGCTTTCTTT. It codes for CGGTTEAFF.

Note on this clonotype: The junction and the germline gene differ at one end; a read error may be behind it. Here the CDR3 DNA reads TGCAGTGCTAGACGCAGTTATTACTCTCGGGCCAACGTCCTGACTTTC. Amino acid sequence: CSARRSYYSRANVLTF. The rearrangement joins TRBV20-1 to TRBJ2-6; D unclear. Looked up from germline, CDR1 is DFQATT and CDR2 is SNEGSKA (reference sequence). This CDR3 contains 16 residues.

The gene calls are TRBV20-1 and TRBJ2-3, with 8 bases that match TRBD2. Germline V gene sequence: CDR1 DFQATT, CDR2 SNEGSKA (reference sequence). V lost 4 bases and J lost 6; bases outside the gene matches: 9. CDR3 length: 14 residues. CDR3 in DNA: TGCAGTGCTAAGGTCGGGGGGGAAACTGATACGCAGTATTTT. Protein product: CSAKVGGETDTQYF.

V is TRBV12-3 or TRBV12-4 and J is TRBJ1-5, with 7 bases lining up with TRBD1. This CDR3 has 13 amino acids. V gave up 6 bases and J gave up 7 bases; unmatched junction bases: 6. CDR3 protein: CASRLDRVQPQHF. The CDR3 region has the DNA TGTGCCAGCAGGCTCGACAGGGTACAGCCCCAGCATTTT.